This passage covers 11 T cell receptor beta chains from one sample sequenced in a study. The sorted Tregs were CD4+CD25+CD127-/low cells. Each CDR3 protein is one row after TCRdb ran MiXCR on the 5' RACE reads. Here the sample spans more than 55,000 distinct CDR3 sequences, less than 25% being singletons. The sequencing sample was made of tumor-infiltrating Tregs sorted from the breast tumor. The receptors were gathered from a female donor with breast cancer.

The genes are TRBV28 and TRBJ1-4; no firm D call. The CDR3 is 12 residues long. Trimming shortened V by 6 bases and J by 8 bases, and 10 bases separated the two germline ends. Germline loops: CDR1 MDHEN, CDR2 SYDVKM. In DNA form, the CDR3 reads TGTGCCAGCAGAACGCTCGAGGAAAAACTGTTTTTT. Translated: CASRTLEEKLFF.

V gene TRBV7-9 combines with J gene TRBJ2-5; D gene uncertain. Germline V gene data show CDR1 as SEHNR and CDR2 as FQNEAQ (reference sequence). The CDR3 sequence is 15 residues long. Trimming took 1 base from V and 5 from J, leaving 14 bases between them. CDR3 residues: CASSLGGSGRETQYF. The CDR3 DNA reads TGTGCCAGCAGCTTAGGAGGCAGTGGTAGGGAGACCCAGTACTTC.

The V call is TRBV19, the J call TRBJ1-3; D perhaps matches TRBD1 (6 bases). V lost 8 bases and J lost 2, with 10 bases in between. Germline CDR1 reads LNHDA; CDR2 reads SQIVND (reference sequence). This CDR3 is built from 13 residues. CDR3 nucleotides: TGTGCCAGTCACCGGACAGCTGGAAACACCATATATTTT. It encodes CASHRTAGNTIYF. The full variable domain, with the rest looked up from reference TRBV19 and TRBJ1-3, is DGGITQSPKYLFRKEGQNVTLSCEQNLNHDAMYWYRQDPGQGLRLIYYSQIVNDFQKGDIAEGYSVSREKKESFPLTVTSAQKNPTAFYLCASHRTAGNTIYFGEGSWLTVV.

The chain joins TRBV7-2 to TRBJ2-5; no firm D call. Germline lookup yields CDR1 SGHTA and CDR2 FQGNSA. Trimming took 5 bases from V and 0 from J, leaving 10 bases between them. The CDR3 is 14 residues long. CDR3 bases: TGTGCCAGCAGCCCTTCAAAGAACCAAGAGACCCAGTACTTC. Translation gives CASSPSKNQETQYF.

The chain joins TRBV24-1 to TRBJ2-2; D is undetermined. V dropped 4 bases and J dropped 2 bases, with 7 bases sitting between them. This CDR3 is 14 amino acids long. Germline V gene data show CDR1 as KGHDR and CDR2 as SFDVKD. The CDR3 region is CATSDGFNTGELFF. The CDR3 DNA is TGTGCCACCAGTGACGGGTTCAACACCGGGGAGCTGTTTTTT.

This clonotype was observed many times. The chain carries TRBV20-1 and TRBJ2-3, with TRBD2 matching over 7 bases. The J segment lost 4 bases and the V segment lost 5 bases, leaving 15 bases of the junction unmatched. The germline V gene encodes CDR1 DFQATT and CDR2 SNEGSKA (reference sequence). The CDR3 sequence is 16 residues long. CDR3 in amino acids: CSALNAGRAGPDTQYF. CDR3 DNA sequence: TGCAGTGCTCTGAACGCGGGGAGGGCCGGTCCAGATACGCAGTATTTT.

This chain links TRBV5-1 with TRBJ1-1, with TRBD1 as a possible D gene (6 bases). Germline values: CDR1 SGHRS, CDR2 YFSETQ. V lost 4 bases, J lost 1 base, and 17 bases lay in between. The CDR3 spans 16 residues. Here the CDR3 reads CASSPRGQGGNTEAFF. The DNA of the CDR3 is TGCGCCAGCAGCCCACGGGGGCAGGGAGGGAACACTGAAGCTTTCTTT.

The J gene is TRBJ2-7, the V gene TRBV5-1; D unresolved. The CDR3 loop spans 13 amino acids. Germline CDR1 is SGHRS and CDR2 is YFSETQ. Trimming pared 0 bases from V and 6 bases from J, leaving 10 bases between. The CDR3 nucleotides read TGCGCCAGCAGCTTGGCTAATCCGAGCGAGCAGTACTTC. Its translation is CASSLANPSEQYF.

This chain links TRBV6-6 with TRBJ2-1, with D perhaps TRBD1 (6 bases). The CDR3 is 13 amino acids. The germline V gene encodes CDR1 MNHNY and CDR2 SVGAGI (reference sequence). The germline V and J ends were trimmed by 5 bases and 4 bases, with 9 bases remaining between them. The chain's CDR3 is CASSTTGYNEQFF. The CDR3 region has the DNA TGTGCCAGCAGTACGACAGGTTACAATGAGCAGTTCTTC.

With respect to this clonotype: One end of the junction does not line up with germline, which may come from a read error. V is TRBV6-2 or TRBV6-3 and J is TRBJ2-2; 9 bases match TRBD1. Per germline, CDR1 MNHEY and CDR2 SVGEGT. The CDR3 contains 15 residues. The CDR3 DNA sequence: TGTGCCAGCATTAAGGGGACAGGGTACACCAGGGAGCTGTTTTTT. Translating gives CASIKGTGYTRELFF.

As for this clonotype: A much larger clone lies a single base off, so this may be a read error. V and J are TRBV21-1 and TRBJ2-1. TRBV21-1 is a pseudogene locus. The CDR3 runs to 10 residues. This chain's CDR3 is CARAYNEQLF. The CDR3 coding sequence is TGTGCCAGAGCCTACAATGAGCAGCTCTTC.